This record concerns one TCR beta chain sequence. Its cognate antigen is unknown. Between the trimmed V and J ends, which lost 2 bases and 4 bases, there was a span of 11 bases. Germline loops: CDR1 KGHSH, CDR2 LQKENI. The CDR3 sequence is 14 residues long. The data were taken from a study of cytomegalovirus exposure and HLA in healthy donors. General observations from the study: The study labeled around 160 TCR beta chains cytomegalovirus-associated.

Researchers ran the PCR with 60 Vbeta and 13 Jbeta primers. TCRdb's table, derived via immunoSEQ multiplex PCR, lists solely in-frame clones and lacks some. Across under 90,000 clones, the top ten clones capture roughly 13% of the sample. The sample was PBMCs. This rearrangement joins TRBV18 to TRBJ1-1; D gene ambiguous. This clonotype was obtained from a middle-aged man in good health and CMV-seropositive. The CDR3 spells CASSPEGEGTEAFF. In nucleotides, the CDR3 is TGTGCCAGCTCACCAGAGGGCGAGGGCACTGAAGCTTTCTTT.